This T cell receptor beta chain was identified in a study of blood T cell repertoires in COVID-19. The protocol was immunoSEQ multiplex PCR, while the TCRdb copy is restricted to in-frame clones and leaves out a portion. The sample holds 200,000 to 300,000 clones; under 90% are singletons and the top ten take less than 10%. There are 16 residues in the CDR3. Germline lookup yields CDR1 MNHEY and CDR2 SVGAGI. After removal of 2 bases from V and 6 bases from J, the junction contained 4 bases not matched to a gene. The rearrangement joins TRBV6-5 to TRBJ1-6; TRBD1 matches at 10 bases. The specimen sequenced was peripheral blood. The clonotype comes from a human donor in a cohort sampled during active COVID-19. This CDR3 is CASSYRRDRGNSPLHF. CDR3 bases: TGTGCCAGCAGTTACAGGCGGGACAGGGGTAATTCACCCCTCCACTTT.